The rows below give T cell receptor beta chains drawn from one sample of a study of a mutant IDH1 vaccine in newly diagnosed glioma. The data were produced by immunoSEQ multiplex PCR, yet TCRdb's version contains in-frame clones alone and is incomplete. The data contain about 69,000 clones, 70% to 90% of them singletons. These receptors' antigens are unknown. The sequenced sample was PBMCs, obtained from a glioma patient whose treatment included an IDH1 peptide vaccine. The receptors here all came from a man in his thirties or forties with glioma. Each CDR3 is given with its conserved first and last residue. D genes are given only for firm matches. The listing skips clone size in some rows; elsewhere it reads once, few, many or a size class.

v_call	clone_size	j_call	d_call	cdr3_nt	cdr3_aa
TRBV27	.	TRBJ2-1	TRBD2	TGTGCCAGCAGTCCCATAGCGGGTTCCTACAATGAGCAGTTCTTC	CASSPIAGSYNEQFF
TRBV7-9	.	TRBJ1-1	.	TGTGCCAGCAGCCTGTTAGGAGATGGGGTCACTGAAGCTTTCTTT	CASSLLGDGVTEAFF
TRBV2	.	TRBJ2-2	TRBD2	TGTGCCAGCAGCCCCCGGGCTAGCGGGGGCCGGGGAGACACCGGGGAGCTGTTTTTT	CASSPRASGGRGDTGELFF
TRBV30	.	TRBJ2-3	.	TGTGCCTGGAGCTACGGAGATACGCAGTATTTT	CAWSYGDTQYF
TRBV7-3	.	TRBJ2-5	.	TGTGCCAGCAGCTTGACCTCAGCGGCTGAAGGGACCCAGTACTTC	CASSLTSAAEGTQYF
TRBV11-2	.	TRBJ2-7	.	TGTGCCAGCAGCTTAGGTACACCCTCCTACGAGCAGTACTTC	CASSLGTPSYEQYF
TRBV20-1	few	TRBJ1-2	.	TGCAGTGGAGGAAGAAATGGCTACACCTTC	CSGGRNGYTF
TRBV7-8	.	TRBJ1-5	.	TGTGCCAGCAGCTTAAAGGAAATGAGGGTACGGAGCAATCAGCCCCAGCATTTT	CASSLKEMRVRSNQPQHF
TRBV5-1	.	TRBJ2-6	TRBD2	TGCGCCAGCAAAAGCCCGACTAGCGGGGGTCTTGGGGCCAACGTCCTGACTTTC	CASKSPTSGGLGANVLTF
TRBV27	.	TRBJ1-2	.	TGTGCCAGCAGTTTATCGCGGTACGGGGTTAACTATGGCTACACCTTC	CASSLSRYGVNYGYTF
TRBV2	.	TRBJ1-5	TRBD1	TGTGCCAGCAGTCTTGACAGGGGAGGCAATCAGCCCCAGCATTTT	CASSLDRGGNQPQHF
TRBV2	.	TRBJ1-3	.	TGTGCCAGCAGTGAGGCCCTGGCCTCTGGAAACACCATATATTTT	CASSEALASGNTIYF
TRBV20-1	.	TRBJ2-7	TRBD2	TGCAGTGTAGCGGGAGGATACGAGCAGTACTTC	CSVAGGYEQYF
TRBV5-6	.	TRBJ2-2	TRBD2	TGTGCCAGCACCTTGTGGGCCAGACTAGCGGGAAGGGGGACCGGGGAGCTGTTTTTT	CASTLWARLAGRGTGELFF
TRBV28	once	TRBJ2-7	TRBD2	TGTGCCAGCAGCCCGGGACTAGCGGGAGGCGAGCAGTACTTC	CASSPGLAGGEQYF
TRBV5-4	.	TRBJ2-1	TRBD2	TGTGCCAGCAGCTTGGGGACCGGGAGGGCTTACAATGAGCAGTTCTTC	CASSLGTGRAYNEQFF
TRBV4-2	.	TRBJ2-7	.	TGTGCCAGCAGCCAAGTCCCCGGACAGAGTTACGAGCAGTACTTC	CASSQVPGQSYEQYF
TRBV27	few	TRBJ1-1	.	TGTGCCAGCAGTTTGTCGAGGGACACTGAAGCTTTCTTT	CASSLSRDTEAFF
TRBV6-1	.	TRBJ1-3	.	TGTGCCAGCAGTGAAGTCGAGTTCTCTGGAAACACCATATATTTT	CASSEVEFSGNTIYF
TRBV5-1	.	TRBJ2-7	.	TGCGCCAGCAGCTTGGCCGGAATGGTCTACGAGCAGTACTTC	CASSLAGMVYEQYF
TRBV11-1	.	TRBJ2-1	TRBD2	TGTGCCAGCAGCCAGGGACTAGCGGGGGGCTACTCCTACAATGAGCAGTTCTTC	CASSQGLAGGYSYNEQFF
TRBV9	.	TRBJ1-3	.	TGTGCCAGCAGCGTAGCTACCGGGGGGGCCATATATTTT	CASSVATGGAIYF
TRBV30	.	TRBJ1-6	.	TGTGCCTGGAGTGTTATAAGAGGGAATTCACCCCTCCACTTT	CAWSVIRGNSPLHF
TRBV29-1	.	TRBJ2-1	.	TGCAGCGTTGACGGCGGGGCCGCCTACAATGAGCAGTTCTTC	CSVDGGAAYNEQFF
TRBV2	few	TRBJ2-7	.	TGTGCCAGCATGGACGGGAACTCCTACGAGCAGTACTTC	CASMDGNSYEQYF
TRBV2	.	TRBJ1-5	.	TGTGCCAGCAGTAGTTATAGCAATCAGCCCCAGCATTTT	CASSSYSNQPQHF
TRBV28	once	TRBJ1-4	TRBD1	TGTGCCAGCAGTTTATATCAGACAGGGGGCGATGAAAAACTGTTTTTT	CASSLYQTGGDEKLFF
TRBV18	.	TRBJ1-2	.	TGTGCCAGCTCACCTCCAACCAGGGAGGATGGCTACACCTTC	CASSPPTREDGYTF
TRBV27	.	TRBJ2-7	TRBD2	TGTGCCAGCAGCCTTGGACTAGCGGGCGAGCAGTACTTC	CASSLGLAGEQYF
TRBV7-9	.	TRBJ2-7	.	TGTGCCGGCAGTAGCTCCTACGAGCAGTACTTC	CAGSSSYEQYF
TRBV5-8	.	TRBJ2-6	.	TGTGCCAGCAGCTTGGGTGCAGGGGCCAACGTCCTGACTTTC	CASSLGAGANVLTF
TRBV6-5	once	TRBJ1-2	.	TGTGCCAGCAGGCGCGGGCGCGACCCAAGAGGCTACACCTTC	CASRRGRDPRGYTF
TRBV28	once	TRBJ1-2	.	TGTGCCAGCAGTTTATGGGGATCAGACGATGGCTACACCTTC	CASSLWGSDDGYTF
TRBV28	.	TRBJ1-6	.	TGTGCCAGCAGCCGACAGGCAGACAATTCACCCCTCCACTTT	CASSRQADNSPLHF
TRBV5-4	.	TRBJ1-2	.	TGTGCCAGCAGCTCCCGGGACAACCTCTATGGCTACACCTTC	CASSSRDNLYGYTF
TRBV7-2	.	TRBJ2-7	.	TGTGCCAGCAGCTTTAGAAATACACGGGACAAAATTTACGAGCAGTACTTC	CASSFRNTRDKIYEQYF
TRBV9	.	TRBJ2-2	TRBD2	TGTGCCAGCAGCGGCAAGACTAGCGGGGCTTACCACGCCGGGGAGCTGTTTTTT	CASSGKTSGAYHAGELFF
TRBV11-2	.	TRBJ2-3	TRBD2	TGTGCCAGCAGCTTTTGGAGCGGGAGGGACCCTAGCACAGATACGCAGTATTTT	CASSFWSGRDPSTDTQYF
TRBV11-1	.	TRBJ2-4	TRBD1	TGTGCCAGCAGCTTGACAGGGCGGGCCAAAAACATTCAGTACTTC	CASSLTGRAKNIQYF
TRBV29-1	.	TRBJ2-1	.	TGCAGCGTTGCCAGGGCCTCCAATGAGCAGTTCTTC	CSVARASNEQFF
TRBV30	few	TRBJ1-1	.	TGTGCCTGGAATTCGGGGTGGAGCACTGAAGCTTTCTTT	CAWNSGWSTEAFF
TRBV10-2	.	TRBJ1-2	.	TGCGCCAGCAGTGAGTTTAGGGACGCTGGGTACACCTTC	CASSEFRDAGYTF
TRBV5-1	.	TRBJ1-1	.	TGCGCCAGCAGACAGGACAGCTTGAACACTGAAGCTTTCTTT	CASRQDSLNTEAFF
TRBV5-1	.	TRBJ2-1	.	TGCGCCAGCAGGGTGACTAGTAGGAATGAGCAGTTCTTC	CASRVTSRNEQFF
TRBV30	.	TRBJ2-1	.	TGTGCCTGGAGGCTGCTGAGCTCCTACAATGAGCAGTTCTTC	CAWRLLSSYNEQFF
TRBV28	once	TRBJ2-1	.	TGTGCCAGCAGGGCCTTAAGTTACTCCTACAATGAGCAGTTCTTC	CASRALSYSYNEQFF
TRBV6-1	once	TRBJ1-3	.	TGTGCCAGCAGTGGATACGGGTTCTCTGGAAACACCATATATTTT	CASSGYGFSGNTIYF
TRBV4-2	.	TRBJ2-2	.	TGTGCCAGCAGTTGGAGAGGGACCGGGGAGCTGTTTTTT	CASSWRGTGELFF
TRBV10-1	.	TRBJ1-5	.	TGCGCCAGCAGTGAGTCGCCCTATGGGCCCCAGCATTTT	CASSESPYGPQHF
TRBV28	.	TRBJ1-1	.	TGTGCCAGCAGTTCCCCCTCGGACCTAGGGAAAGCTTTCTTT	CASSSPSDLGKAFF
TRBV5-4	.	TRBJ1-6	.	TGTGCCAGCAGCTTGGAGGCCAGCCATAATTCACCCCTCCACTTT	CASSLEASHNSPLHF
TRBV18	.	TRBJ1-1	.	TGTGCCAGCTCACCGAACCGGGACGCAGAAGCTTTCTTT	CASSPNRDAEAFF